What follows are 10 T cell receptor beta chains derived from one specimen sequenced in a study of T cell responses to AZD1222 COVID-19 vaccine (dated by TCRdb to the early 2020s). Sample time point, as interpreted from the label and publication: about 28 days (+/-7) after the second vaccine dose. The library was produced with the immunoSEQ multiplex PCR assay. The source is immuneACCESS, and TCRdb retained only in-frame sequences with V and J called. Part of the clones is not carried over; for the studies checked, unresolved V genes explain less than half of this, and the remainder is unexplained. The sample table shows 150,000 to 200,000 clones, and roughly nine tenths are seen once. The top ten hold 1% to 1.5% of the sample. The sequencing here drew on peripheral blood, taken 28 days after the second AZD1222 dose. Every receptor here comes from an adult who received the AZD1222 COVID-19 vaccine.

This chain uses TRBV5-6 with TRBJ2-5; D remains unclear. The ends were cut back, 4 bases at V and 4 bases at J, with 20 bases in the middle. CDR1 is SGHDT and CDR2 is YYEEEE in the germline V gene. CDR3 length: 16 residues. The CDR3 protein is CASSEDPARTPETQYF. The CDR3 DNA sequence: TGTGCCAGCAGCGAGGATCCAGCGCGAACCCCAGAGACCCAGTACTTC.

This chain joins TRBV7-3 and TRBJ2-1, with a possible D match to TRBD2 (6 bases). This CDR3 spans 18 amino acids. In germline, CDR1 is SGHTA, CDR2 FQGTGA. V was cut by 0 bases and J by 0 bases, with 15 bases left in between. The CDR3 region has the DNA TGTGCCAGCAGCTTAACTGGAGGCGGGGCCAGCTCCTACAATGAGCAGTTCTTC. This translates into CASSLTGGGASSYNEQFF.

The chain joins TRBV28 to TRBJ2-1; TRBD2 matches 12 bases. Germline CDR1 and CDR2: MDHEN and SYDVKM. Trimming cost V 2 bases and J 15 bases; bases outside gene matches: 14. The CDR3 runs 16 residues. The DNA of the CDR3 is TGTGCCAGCAGTTTACTAGCGGGAGGGGGGTCGAGTGGCTGGTTCTTC. Translating it yields CASSLLAGGGSSGWFF. The variable domain in full, with the rest retrieved from reference TRBV28 and TRBJ2-1, is DVKVTQSSRYLVKRTGEKVFLECVQDMDHENMFWYRQDPGLGLRLIYFSYDVKMKEKGDIPEGYSVSREKKERFSLILESASTNQTSMYLCASSLLAGGGSSGWFFGPGTRLTVL.

The chain combines TRBV20-1 with TRBJ1-2; no clear D. The CDR3 is 11 residues long. Trimming left V 2 bases short and J 8 bases short, with 9 bases between. Germline V lookup: CDR1 DFQATT, CDR2 SNEGSKA (reference sequence). This chain's CDR3 is CSARRDVGYTF. The CDR3 coding sequence is TGCAGTGCTAGAAGGGATGTAGGCTACACCTTC.

V gene TRBV20-1 combines with J gene TRBJ2-1, with TRBD2 matching over 15 bases. The V and J ends lost 3 bases and 9 bases, in that order; junction bases with no gene match: 6. Germline assignment: CDR1 DFQATT and CDR2 SNEGSKA (reference sequence). The CDR3 totals 15 residues. The CDR3 sequence: CSASRTSGGAGEQFF. The CDR3 DNA is TGCAGTGCTAGTAGGACTAGCGGGGGGGCGGGTGAGCAGTTCTTC.

The chain couples TRBV2 to TRBJ1-5; 9 positions agree with TRBD1. Germline trimming cut 5 bases from V and 7 bases from J; bases unmatched to any gene: 9. The germline CDR1 and CDR2 sequences are SNHLY and FYNNEI. This CDR3 region has 15 residues. The CDR3 here is CASSTTGGGFQPQHF. The CDR3 DNA sequence: TGTGCCAGCAGTACCACAGGGGGCGGATTCCAGCCCCAGCATTTT.

This chain connects TRBV28 to TRBJ2-5, with 7 bases lining up with TRBD2. After removal of 5 bases from V and 3 bases from J, the junction contained 12 bases not matched to a gene. CDR1 is MDHEN and CDR2 is SYDVKM in the germline V gene. The CDR3 consists of 16 residues. The CDR3 sequence: CASSHPWEGVKETQYF. The CDR3, as DNA: TGTGCCAGCAGTCATCCTTGGGAGGGCGTAAAAGAGACCCAGTACTTC.

The chain recombines TRBV20-1 with TRBJ1-1; a weak D match, TRBD1 (6 bases). Trimming pared 3 bases from V and 6 bases from J, leaving 11 bases between. CDR1 and CDR2 (germline): DFQATT, SNEGSKA (reference sequence). The length of the CDR3 is 12 residues. The CDR3 nucleotides are TGCAGTGCTAGTCACAGGGAGGCTGAAGCTTTCTTT. It translates to CSASHREAEAFF.

V is TRBV6-5 and J is TRBJ1-1; D gene uncertain. Between the trimmed V and J ends, which lost 4 bases and 3 bases, there was a span of 9 bases. This CDR3 has 13 residues. CDR1 and CDR2 (germline): MNHEY, SVGAGI. DNA of the CDR3: TGTGCCAGCAGTTTTGGACCGGACACTGAAGCTTTCTTT. Protein sequence: CASSFGPDTEAFF.

This sequence joins TRBV28 and TRBJ2-7, with D possibly TRBD1 on 6 matching bases. Trimming took 7 bases from V and 3 from J, leaving 13 bases between them. The germline gives CDR1 MDHEN, CDR2 SYDVKM. The CDR3 is 13 amino acids. The CDR3 nucleotides read TGTGCCAGCATCGGACAGCCAATCTACGAGCAGTACTTC. It yields the protein CASIGQPIYEQYF.